This TCR beta chain was found in a study of blood T cell repertoires in COVID-19. CDR3 length: 15 residues. Germline loops: CDR1 SGHRS, CDR2 YFSETQ. V was pared by 5 bases and J by 7 bases, with 22 bases between. This clone has at least ten counts. Sequenced by immunoSEQ multiplex PCR; TCRdb stores in-frame clones only, minus some. The sample carries 90,000 to 130,000 clones, approximately 82% recorded once. The chain links TRBV5-1 to TRBJ2-7; tentative D call: TRBD2 (5 bases). Material: peripheral blood. The receptor was derived from a woman of 80 years or more with acute or convalescent COVID-19. CDR3 in amino acids: CASRFLGRAVLEQYF. CDR3 sequence (DNA): TGCGCCAGCAGATTCCTAGGGCGGGCGGTGTTAGAGCAGTACTTC. The full variable domain, completed using reference TRBV5-1 and TRBJ2-7, is KAGVTQTPRYLIKTRGQQVTLSCSPISGHRSVSWYQQTPGQGLQFLFEYFSETQRNKGNFPGRFSGRQFSNSRSEMNVSTLELGDSALYLCASRFLGRAVLEQYFGPGTRLTVT.